This T cell receptor beta chain was captured by sequencing in a study of T cell changes during pregnancy in multiple sclerosis. The junction had 8 bases not matched to a gene; V was cut back by 0 bases and J by 5 bases. CDR1 KGHSY and CDR2 FQNENV come from the germline V gene. The CDR3 covers 17 residues. Data came from immunoSEQ multiplex PCR; TCRdb stores just in-frame clones and leaves some out. The sample has 35,000 to 55,000 clones, 88% seen once. This chain links TRBV16 with TRBJ2-1; 9 bases are shared with TRBD2. The receptor comes from a female donor in good health, enrolled as a control in a pregnancy study. This sample comprised CD8+ T cells from peripheral blood mononuclear cells, obtained after pregnancy. In nucleotides, the CDR3 is TGTGCCAGCAGCCAATCGATGGCTAGCGGGGATAACAATGAGCAGTTCTTC. It specifies CASSQSMASGDNNEQFF.